The 15 T cell receptor beta chains presented below share a single source sample, sequenced in a study of human T cells and chemical hapten exposure. Regarding time point: pre-sensitization, week 0. The treatment here: therapeutic diphenylcyclopropenone sensitization with weekly scalp DPC. TCRdb processed the RACE reads anew with MiXCR; each CDR3 protein has one entry. The table lists under 300,000 distinct CDR3 sequences, 7.7% of them singletons, with 0.9% to 1.5% in the top ten. The input for sequencing was whole blood, taken in connection with sensitization to the hapten diphenylcyclopropenone (DPC). These receptors were taken from a young man with alopecia areata. Some clones in this sample may be carry-over from other donors' samples.

The rearrangement uses TRBV27 and TRBJ2-3; the D gene is possibly TRBD2 (6 bases). The CDR3 runs to 15 residues. V was shortened by 8 bases and J by 2 bases, with 17 bases between the two germline ends. The germline V gene has CDR1 MNHEY and CDR2 SMNVEV (reference sequence). DNA of the CDR3: TGTGCCAGCGCTTGGGCGGGATCCCCCACAGATACGCAGTATTTT. Protein sequence: CASAWAGSPTDTQYF.

The gene calls are TRBV3-1 and TRBJ1-1; no firm D call. The V end lost 6 bases, the J end lost 2 bases, and 13 bases lay between the germline ends. The CDR3 sequence is 14 residues long. CDR1 LGHDT and CDR2 YNNKEL come from the germline V gene (reference sequence). The CDR3 sequence: CASRSPGINTEAFF. The CDR3 nucleotides are TGTGCCAGCAGAAGCCCGGGGATAAACACTGAAGCTTTCTTT.

This chain links TRBV7-2 with TRBJ1-1, with D uncertain. The germline V and J ends were trimmed by 5 bases and 0 bases, with 13 bases remaining between them. The CDR3 is 15 residues long. The germline V gene encodes CDR1 SGHTA and CDR2 FQGNSA. The CDR3 DNA follows: TGTGCCAGCAGCCGTACTAGTGTTTTGAACACTGAAGCTTTCTTT. Its translation: CASSRTSVLNTEAFF.

Note on this clonotype: Being one base from a much bigger clone, this may be a read error. The chain uses TRBV21-1 and TRBJ2-3; the D call in the table, TRBD2, was not verified against the DNA. TRBV21-1 is a known pseudogene. The length of the CDR3 is 18 residues. CDR3: CASTNTSGGDSDTDTHYF. The CDR3 DNA reads as TGTGCCAGCACCAATACTAGCGGGGGCGACTCCGACACAGATACGCATTATTTT.

This clonotype came up many times. The chain is built from TRBV7-2 and TRBJ2-2; the D is unclear. Trimming shortened V by 5 bases and J by 4 bases, and 11 bases separated the two germline ends. This CDR3 is built from 14 residues. Germline values: CDR1 SGHTA, CDR2 FQGNSA. CDR3 loop: CASSADSSTGELFF. The CDR3 DNA reads TGTGCCAGCAGCGCTGACTCCTCCACCGGGGAGCTGTTTTTT.

Ten or more counts support this clonotype. This sequence joins TRBV28 and TRBJ1-5, with D tentatively TRBD1 (5 bases). This CDR3 has 15 residues. V dropped 6 bases and J dropped 1 base, with 13 bases sitting between them. Germline-derived CDR1 and CDR2 are MDHEN and SYDVKM. The CDR3 loop reads CASSHNRGSNQPQHF. The CDR3 nucleotides read TGTGCCAGCAGCCACAATAGGGGCAGCAATCAGCCCCAGCATTTT.

The chain has TRBV29-1 and TRBJ2-1; 8 positions match TRBD1. The germline gives CDR1 SQVTM, CDR2 ANQGSEA. V was pared by 6 bases and J by 3 bases, with 7 bases of the junction left unmatched. The CDR3 runs to 14 residues. The CDR3 DNA sequence: TGCAGCGTAGCGGACAGGGCGAACTACAATGAGCAGTTCTTC. This sequence encodes CSVADRANYNEQFF.

This clonotype has just a few counts. The rearrangement links TRBV13 to TRBJ2-3, with 11 bases fitting TRBD2. This CDR3 has 16 amino acids. V lost 5 bases, J lost 2 bases, and 6 bases stayed unmatched. Looked up from germline, CDR1 is PRHDT and CDR2 is FYEKMQ (reference sequence). The CDR3 bases are TGTGCCAGCAGCAAAGGGACTAGCGGCACCACAGATACGCAGTATTTT. This gives the protein CASSKGTSGTTDTQYF.

The chain joins TRBV4-1 to TRBJ2-1; the D is unclear. CDR1 is MGHRA, CDR2 YSYEKL, per germline. The CDR3 loop spans 14 amino acids. V dropped 5 bases and J dropped 6 bases, with 14 bases sitting between them. Here the CDR3 reads CASSFQGNSNEQFF. DNA for the CDR3: TGCGCCAGCAGCTTCCAAGGTAATAGCAATGAGCAGTTCTTC.

This clonotype was seen more than once but under ten times. The J gene is TRBJ2-1, the V gene TRBV7-9; 7 bases are shared with TRBD2. The CDR3 length is 15 residues. Germline V gives CDR1 SEHNR, CDR2 FQNEAQ (reference sequence). V gave up 4 bases and J gave up 7 bases; unmatched junction bases: 10. The CDR3 coding sequence is TGTGCCAGCAGCTCCCCCGGGGCAGCGGGGAATGAGCAGTTCTTC. It encodes CASSSPGAAGNEQFF.

In its sample, this clonotype was seen a few times. The rearrangement uses TRBV20-1 and TRBJ1-2, with no clear D. V gave up 4 bases and J gave up 6 bases, with 12 bases separating them. Germline V CDR1 and CDR2: DFQATT, SNEGSKA (reference sequence). The CDR3 totals 12 residues. In DNA, the CDR3 is TGCAGTGCTAATGAAGGAGGGCATGGCTACACCTTC. This gives the protein CSANEGGHGYTF.

This clonotype was observed at least ten times. The V gene is TRBV6-2 or TRBV6-3, the J gene TRBJ2-1, with TRBD1 matching 9 bases. Germline CDR1 and CDR2: MNHEY and SVGEGT. This CDR3 has 15 amino acids. Germline trimming cut 6 bases from V and 4 bases from J; bases unmatched to any gene: 7. The CDR3 protein is CASSLTGGIYNEQFF. CDR3 sequence (DNA): TGTGCCAGCAGCCTAACAGGGGGCATTTACAATGAGCAGTTCTTC.

This clonotype turned up a few times. The chain recombines TRBV20-1 with TRBJ2-3, with D maybe TRBD2 (6 bases). The V end lost 3 bases, the J end lost 5 bases, and 9 bases lay between the germline ends. Germline V gives CDR1 DFQATT, CDR2 SNEGSKA (reference sequence). CDR3 size: 12 residues. This CDR3 is CSARGGGDTQYF. DNA for the CDR3: TGCAGTGCTAGGGGGGGTGGAGATACGCAGTATTTT.

This clonotype was observed at least ten times. The CDR3 DNA is TGTGCCAGCAGCTCACTGTCTACAGATACGCAGTATTTT. Its protein product is CASSSLSTDTQYF. V is TRBV7-2 and J is TRBJ2-3; no definite D call. The CDR3 spans 13 residues. Germline V gives CDR1 SGHTA, CDR2 FQGNSA. The V gene lost 4 bases and the J gene lost 3 bases, with 8 bases spanning the gap.

The CDR3 is CASSFPGAKNIQYF. For the CDR3, the DNA is TGTGCCAGCAGTTTCCCGGGGGCCAAAAACATTCAGTACTTC. The rearrangement uses TRBV12-3 or TRBV12-4 and TRBJ2-4; D might be TRBD2 (5 bases). This CDR3 spans 14 amino acids. V shed 3 bases and J shed 1 base, with 7 bases lying between them.